Following are 4 T cell receptor beta chains from one sample sequenced in a study of T cells in Graves' hyperthyroidism and ophthalmopathy. RNA transcripts served as the template for amplifying TCR beta CDR3 regions. First-round RT-PCR with HTBI primers amplified the TCR CDR3 region. TCRdb independently ran MiXCR on the multiplex PCR reads; one entry per CDR3 protein. This table holds 530,000 or so distinct CDR3 sequences, 15% to 20% found once. Input material: blood. Receptor source: a woman aged 18-29 years with Graves' ophthalmopathy.

The chain uses TRBV7-2 and TRBJ2-1; 8 bases line up with TRBD1. Germline V gives CDR1 SGHTA, CDR2 FQGNSA. The CDR3 loop spans 16 amino acids. V lost 7 bases and J lost 5; bases outside the gene matches: 13. The CDR3 spells CASTPSRTGNHNEQFF. CDR3 bases: TGTGCCAGCACCCCCTCCCGGACAGGGAATCACAATGAGCAGTTCTTC.

This CDR3 is CASSPYGGRAVNTENEQFF. CDR3 coding DNA: TGTGCCAGCTCACCATACGGGGGTAGGGCTGTCAATACGGAGAATGAGCAGTTCTTC. This chain uses TRBV18 with TRBJ2-1, with D tentatively TRBD2 (6 bases). Germline V CDR1 and CDR2: KGHSH, LQKENI. The CDR3 runs to 19 residues. Trimming pared 2 bases from V and 7 bases from J, leaving 27 bases between.

This clonotype was seen a handful of times. The rearrangement joins TRBV7-8 to TRBJ1-3; 9 bases match TRBD1. Germline V lookup: CDR1 SGHVS, CDR2 FQNEAQ. The V gene end was trimmed by 5 bases and the J gene end by 2 bases; junction bases not matched to a gene: 4. This CDR3 spans 15 amino acids. CDR3 residues: CASSVDRGAGNTIYF. The CDR3 bases are TGTGCCAGCAGCGTAGACAGGGGGGCTGGAAACACCATATATTTT.

There are a few counts of this clonotype. The chain combines TRBV24-1 with TRBJ2-1, with D possibly TRBD2 on 6 matching bases. From germline, CDR1 is KGHDR and CDR2 SFDVKD. V shed 3 bases and J shed 11 bases, with 22 bases lying between them. The CDR3 extends over 16 amino acids. DNA for the CDR3: TGTGCCACCAGTGATAACCTCGGGACTCCACTTTATCAGCAGTTCTTC. Translated, it gives CATSDNLGTPLYQQFF.